The T cell receptor (beta chain) described here comes from a study of T cell changes during pregnancy in multiple sclerosis. Libraries were prepared by immunoSEQ multiplex PCR; TCRdb keeps only in-frame clonotypes and omits some of them. The data show 40,000 or so clones, roughly 90% seen once. The clonotype comes from a female donor with multiple sclerosis, enrolled in a pregnancy study. Sequenced here: CD4+ T cells from peripheral blood mononuclear cells, sampled in the third trimester of pregnancy.

The CDR3 coding sequence is TGTGCCTGGAGCCGCCCCGGGGGCAATCAGCCCCAGCATTTT. Its translation: CAWSRPGGNQPQHF. The chain carries TRBV30 and TRBJ1-5, with unresolved D. Germline V gives CDR1 GTSNPN, CDR2 SVGIG (reference sequence). The CDR3 is made up of 14 amino acids. The V and J ends lost 3 bases and 2 bases respectively, with 11 bases between them.